Listed here are 2 T cell receptor beta chains from one sample, sequenced in a study of shared clonotypes between healthy human individuals. The table came from immunoSEQ multiplex PCR; TCRdb's copy has only in-frame clones and leaves some out. The profile shows over a million clones, about 77% of them singletons. What was sequenced was memory CD4+ T cells sorted from blood. Subset specified: CD45RA-negative fraction. These receptors were obtained from a man between 18 and 29 years old in good health.

The chain employs TRBV5-8 and TRBJ1-1, with TRBD1 as a possible D gene (6 bases). V lost 5 bases and J lost 0, with 11 bases in between. The CDR3 consists of 14 residues. The germline V gene has CDR1 SGHTS and CDR2 YDEGEE. The CDR3 region is CASSRTVLNTEAFF. CDR3 bases: TGTGCCAGCAGTAGGACAGTCCTGAACACTGAAGCTTTCTTT.

This chain joins TRBV11-2 and TRBJ2-3; tentatively, D is TRBD1 (5 bases). Germline assignment: CDR1 SGHAT and CDR2 FQNNGV. Deletions cut 1 base from V and 2 bases from J, with 13 bases between. The CDR3 is made up of 16 amino acids. In nucleotides, the CDR3 is TGTGCCAGCAGCTTAGCTGGGGCTAAATACACAGATACGCAGTATTTT. It codes for CASSLAGAKYTDTQYF.